This T cell receptor beta chain is drawn from a study of human T cells and chemical hapten exposure. This clonotype was picked up a small number of times. TCRdb re-called the RACE reads through MiXCR, storing one row per CDR3 protein. The sample lists 85,000 to 95,000 distinct CDR3 sequences, 9.5% to 12% occurring once. Deletions cut 2 bases from V and 8 bases from J, with 15 bases between. This CDR3 has 14 residues. The germline V gene encodes CDR1 MNHNY and CDR2 SVGAGI (reference sequence). Time point noted: patch test 2, 6 weeks after DPC sensitization. The treatment denotes: therapeutic diphenylcyclopropenone sensitization with weekly scalp DPC.

This sample comprised whole blood, obtained in connection with sensitization to the hapten diphenylcyclopropenone (DPC). This TCR came from a man aged 35 to 55 with alopecia areata. Some clones in this sample may be carry-over from other donors' samples. V is TRBV6-6 and J is TRBJ2-5; D is unresolved. CDR3 DNA sequence: TGTGCCAGCAGTTACGAAGTCGAACGTACAACCCAGTACTTC. This translates into CASSYEVERTTQYF.